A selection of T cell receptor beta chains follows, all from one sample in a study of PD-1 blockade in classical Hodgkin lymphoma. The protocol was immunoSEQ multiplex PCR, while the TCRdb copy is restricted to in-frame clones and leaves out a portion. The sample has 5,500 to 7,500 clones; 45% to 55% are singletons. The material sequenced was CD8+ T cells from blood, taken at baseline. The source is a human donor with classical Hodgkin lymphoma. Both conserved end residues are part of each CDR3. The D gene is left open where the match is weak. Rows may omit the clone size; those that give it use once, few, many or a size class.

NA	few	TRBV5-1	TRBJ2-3	TGCGCCAGCAGGATGATACAGAGACAAGTTAGCACAGATACGCAGTATTTT	CASRMIQRQVSTDTQYF
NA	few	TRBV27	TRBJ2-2	TGTGCCAGCAGTTCAACCCGTACTAGCAGGAGGAACACCGGGGAGCTGTTTTTT	CASSSTRTSRRNTGELFF
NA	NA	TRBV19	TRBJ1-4	TGTGCCAGTAGTTACATCCCCGAAGGAGAAAAACTGTTTTTT	CASSYIPEGEKLFF
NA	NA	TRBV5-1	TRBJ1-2	TGCGCCAGCAGCAGGGACACCTCGGGGTACTCCGGCTACACCTTC	CASSRDTSGYSGYTF
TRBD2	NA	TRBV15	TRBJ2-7	TGTGCCACCAGCAGAGAACTAGCGGATGGCGAGCAGTACTTC	CATSRELADGEQYF
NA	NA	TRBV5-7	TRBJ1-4	TGTGCCAGCAGCCTTGGCCGGAGTGAAAAACTGTTTTTT	CASSLGRSEKLFF
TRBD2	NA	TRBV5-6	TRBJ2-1	TGTGCCAGCAGCTTTGCCACTAGCGGGAAGGAGGTCGATGAGCAGTTCTTC	CASSFATSGKEVDEQFF
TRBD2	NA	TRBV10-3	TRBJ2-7	TGTGCCATCAATGACTTTCTAGCGGGAGTAAGCAACGAGCAGTACTTC	CAINDFLAGVSNEQYF
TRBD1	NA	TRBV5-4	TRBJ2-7	TGTGCCAGCAGCGACGGGACAGGGGGCTCCTACGAGCAGTACTTC	CASSDGTGGSYEQYF
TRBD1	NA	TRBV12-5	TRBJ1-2	TGTGCTAGTGGCTATTGGTTAGGACAGGGGGTCGCGGCTGGCTACACCTTC	CASGYWLGQGVAAGYTF
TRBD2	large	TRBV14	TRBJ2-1	TGTGCCAGCAGCCACCCGACCCCCCTAGCGGGAGGAATGGACAATGAGCAGTTCTTC	CASSHPTPLAGGMDNEQFF
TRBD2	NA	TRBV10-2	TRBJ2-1	TGCGCCACCCGATGGACTAGCGGGAGTTACAATGAGCAGTTCTTC	CATRWTSGSYNEQFF
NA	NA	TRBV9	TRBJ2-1	TGTGCCAGCACTCCAGAGGCTCGCTCCTACAATGAGCAGTTCTTC	CASTPEARSYNEQFF
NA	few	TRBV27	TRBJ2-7	TGTGCCAGCAGGCTTCTAGGGAGCTCCTACGAGCAGTACTTC	CASRLLGSSYEQYF
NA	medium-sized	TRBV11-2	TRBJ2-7	TGTGCCAGCGGAAACGTTTACGAGCAGTACTTC	CASGNVYEQYF
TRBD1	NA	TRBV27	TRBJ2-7	TGTGCCAGCGGAACCGGGACAGAACCCTCCTACGAGCAGTACTTC	CASGTGTEPSYEQYF
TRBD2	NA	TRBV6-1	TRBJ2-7	TGTGCCAGCAGTGCGGGACTAGCGGGGGGGGCCTACGAGCAGTACTTC	CASSAGLAGGAYEQYF
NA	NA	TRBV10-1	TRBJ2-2	TGCGCCAGCAGTGAGTCGGGGTGGAACACCGGGGAGCTGTTTTTT	CASSESGWNTGELFF
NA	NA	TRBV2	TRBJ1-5	TGTGCCAGCAGTGATAACAGGGTAGGAAATCAGCCCCAGCATTTT	CASSDNRVGNQPQHF
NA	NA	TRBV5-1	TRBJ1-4	TGCGCCAGCAGCTTGGACAGGAGTAATGAAAAACTGTTTTTT	CASSLDRSNEKLFF
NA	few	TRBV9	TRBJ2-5	TGTGCCAGCAGTACTCAGCCGGAGGAGACCCAGTACTTC	CASSTQPEETQYF
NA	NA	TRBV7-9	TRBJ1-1	TGTGCCAGCAGCTCAACCCTCCGAGGCAGATGGACTGAAGCTTTCTTT	CASSSTLRGRWTEAFF
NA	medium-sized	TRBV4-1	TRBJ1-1	TGCGCCAGCAGCCAAGACAGGGAGGGCACTGAAGCTTTCTTT	CASSQDREGTEAFF
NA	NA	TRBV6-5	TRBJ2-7	TGTGCCAGCAGTTACTCTCTAGGCAGCTCCTACGAGCAGTACTTC	CASSYSLGSSYEQYF
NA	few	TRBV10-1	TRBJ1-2	TGCGCCAGCAGTGAGTCTCAATCCTTATCTAACTATGGCTACACCTTC	CASSESQSLSNYGYTF
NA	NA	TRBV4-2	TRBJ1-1	TGTGCCAGCAGCCGGGACAACTTGAACACTGAAGCTTTCTTT	CASSRDNLNTEAFF
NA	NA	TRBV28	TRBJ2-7	TGTGCCAGCAGTTTCGACAGCCCCTACGAGCAGTACTTC	CASSFDSPYEQYF
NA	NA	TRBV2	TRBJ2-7	TGTGCCAGCAGTGAGGCTAGCGAGAGGGACGAGCAGTACTTC	CASSEASERDEQYF
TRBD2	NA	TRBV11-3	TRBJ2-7	TGTGCCAGCAGCTTATCTAGCGGGAGAGAGTACGAGCAGTACTTC	CASSLSSGREYEQYF
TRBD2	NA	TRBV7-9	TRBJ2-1	TGTGCCAGCAGCGGGGGGGGAAAGACCTACAATGAGCAGTTCTTC	CASSGGGKTYNEQFF
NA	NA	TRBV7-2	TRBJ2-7	TGTGCCAGCAGCCAAGATTTTGAGTACGAGCAGTACTTC	CASSQDFEYEQYF
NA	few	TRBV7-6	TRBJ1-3	TGTGCCAGCAGCCCCCTCACTATGGGATCTGGAAACACCATATATTTT	CASSPLTMGSGNTIYF
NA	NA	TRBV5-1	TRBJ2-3	TGCGCCAGCAGCGAAGACGGCGGGCCAGGGCCCACAGATACGCAGTATTTT	CASSEDGGPGPTDTQYF
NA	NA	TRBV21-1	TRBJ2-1	TGTGCCAGCAGACGGGAGCGGGAGCGCCTGGACAATGAGCAGTTCTTC	CASRRERERLDNEQFF
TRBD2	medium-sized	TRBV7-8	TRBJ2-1	TGTGCCAGCAGCGGAAGACGCGGGAGGGGCAACAATGAGCAGTTCTTC	CASSGRRGRGNNEQFF
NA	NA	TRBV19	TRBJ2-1	TGTGCCAGTAGTATAACCCGCAAGAATGAGCAGTTCTTC	CASSITRKNEQFF
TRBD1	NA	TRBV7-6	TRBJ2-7	TGTGCCAGCAGCTTAGGGACGGACAGGGCTTCCTACGAGCAGTACTTC	CASSLGTDRASYEQYF
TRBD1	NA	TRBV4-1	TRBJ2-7	TGCGCCAGCAGCCACCCGACAGGGGAACCCTACGAGCAGTACTTC	CASSHPTGEPYEQYF
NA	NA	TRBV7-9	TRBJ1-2	TGTGCTAGCCAACGGCAGCATGGCTACACCTTC	CASQRQHGYTF
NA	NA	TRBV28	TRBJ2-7	TGTGCCAGCAGCCTGACAGACTCCTACGAGCAGTACTTC	CASSLTDSYEQYF
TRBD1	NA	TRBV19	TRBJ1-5	TGTGCCAGTAGCCTCCCGGGACAGGGATATCAGCCCCAGCATTTT	CASSLPGQGYQPQHF
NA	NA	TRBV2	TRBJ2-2	TGTGCCAGCAGGTTGAACACCGGGGAGCTGTTTTTT	CASRLNTGELFF
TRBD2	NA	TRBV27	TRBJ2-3	TGTGCCAGCAGTCCCTACCGGGAGGTCCGGTCCACAGATACGCAGTATTTT	CASSPYREVRSTDTQYF